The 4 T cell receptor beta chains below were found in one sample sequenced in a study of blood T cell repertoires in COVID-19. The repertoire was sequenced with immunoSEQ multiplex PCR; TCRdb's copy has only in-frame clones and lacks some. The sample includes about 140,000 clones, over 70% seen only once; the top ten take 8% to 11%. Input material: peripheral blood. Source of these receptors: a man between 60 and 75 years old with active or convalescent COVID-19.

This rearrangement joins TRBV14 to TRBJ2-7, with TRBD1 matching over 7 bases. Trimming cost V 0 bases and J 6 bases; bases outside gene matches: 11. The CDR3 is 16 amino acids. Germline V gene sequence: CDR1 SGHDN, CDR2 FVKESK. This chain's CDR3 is CASSQDVGGPRSEQYF. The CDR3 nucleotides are TGTGCCAGCAGCCAAGATGTAGGGGGCCCCAGGTCCGAGCAGTACTTC.

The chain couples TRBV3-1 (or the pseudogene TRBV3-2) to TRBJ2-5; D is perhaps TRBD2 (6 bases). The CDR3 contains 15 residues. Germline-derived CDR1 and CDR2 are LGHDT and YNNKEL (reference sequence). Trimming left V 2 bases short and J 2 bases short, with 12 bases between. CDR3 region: CASSQLWRGQETQYF. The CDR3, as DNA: TGTGCCAGCAGCCAATTATGGCGGGGTCAAGAGACCCAGTACTTC.

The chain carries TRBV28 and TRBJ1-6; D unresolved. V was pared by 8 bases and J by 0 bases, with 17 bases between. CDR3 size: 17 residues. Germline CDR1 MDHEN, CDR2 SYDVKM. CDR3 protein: CASSTPRGSSYNSPLHF. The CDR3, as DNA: TGTGCCAGCTCAACCCCAAGAGGGAGCTCCTATAATTCACCCCTCCACTTT.

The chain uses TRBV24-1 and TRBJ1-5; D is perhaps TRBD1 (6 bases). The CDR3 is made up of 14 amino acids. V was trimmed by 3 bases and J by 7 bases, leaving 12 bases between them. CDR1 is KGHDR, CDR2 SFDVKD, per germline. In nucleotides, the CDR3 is TGTGCCACCAGTGATGGGGGGGCAGGCCAGCCCCAGCATTTT. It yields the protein CATSDGGAGQPQHF.